One sample yielded the 4 T cell receptor beta chains listed below, sequenced in a study of blood T cell repertoires in COVID-19. TCRdb keeps only in-frame clones here, not all; method: immunoSEQ multiplex PCR. Counted here are some 270,000 clones, about 90% occurring once; the ten biggest clones make up about 4%. Input material: PBMCs or T cells enriched from blood (not recorded which). Receptor source: a woman in her 30s with acute COVID-19.

The CDR3, as DNA: TGTGCCAGCAGTTACTCGTTGGGGCCCTCCTACGAGCAGTACTTC. This gives the protein CASSYSLGPSYEQYF. The chain recombines TRBV6-5 with TRBJ2-7, with D possibly being TRBD1 (5 bases). This CDR3 region has 15 residues. Looked up from germline, CDR1 is MNHEY and CDR2 is SVGAGI. Trimming took off 0 bases at V and 0 bases at J, with 9 bases between the two ends.

The chain recombines TRBV10-1 with TRBJ2-2; no firm D call. CDR1 and CDR2 from the germline V gene are WNHNN and SYGVQD (reference sequence). This CDR3 contains 15 residues. V lost 0 bases, J lost 4 bases, and 9 bases lay in between. In DNA, the CDR3 is TGCGCCAGCAGTGAGTCGGAACTATCCACCGGGGAGCTGTTTTTT. As protein: CASSESELSTGELFF.

The chain uses TRBV11-2 and TRBJ1-5; a possible D gene is TRBD1 (6 bases). The CDR3 runs 17 residues. Germline V gives CDR1 SGHAT, CDR2 FQNNGV. V was trimmed by 0 bases and J by 6 bases, leaving 18 bases between them. DNA for the CDR3: TGTGCCAGCAGCTTAGATGGTGGGAGGGGGTTGGGTCAGCCCCAGCATTTT. This gives the protein CASSLDGGRGLGQPQHF.

The chain recombines TRBV13 with TRBJ2-1; unclear D gene. This CDR3 has 16 amino acids. The germline V and J ends were trimmed by 0 bases and 6 bases, with 15 bases remaining between them. From germline, CDR1 is PRHDT and CDR2 FYEKMQ (reference sequence). CDR3 nucleotide sequence: TGTGCCAGCAGCTTAGGTGGCGGCTTATCAAGCAATGAGCAGTTCTTC. This translates into CASSLGGGLSSNEQFF.